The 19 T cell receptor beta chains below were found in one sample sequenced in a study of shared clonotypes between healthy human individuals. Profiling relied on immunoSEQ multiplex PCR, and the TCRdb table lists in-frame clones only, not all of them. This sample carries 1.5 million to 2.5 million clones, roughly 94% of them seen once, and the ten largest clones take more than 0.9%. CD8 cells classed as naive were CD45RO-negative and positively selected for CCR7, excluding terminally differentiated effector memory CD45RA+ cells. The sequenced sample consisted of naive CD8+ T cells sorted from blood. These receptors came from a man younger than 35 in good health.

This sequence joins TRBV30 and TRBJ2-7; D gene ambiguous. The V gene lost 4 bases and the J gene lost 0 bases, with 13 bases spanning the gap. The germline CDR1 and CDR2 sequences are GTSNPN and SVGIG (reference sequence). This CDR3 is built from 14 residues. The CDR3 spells CAWNIGLSSYEQYF. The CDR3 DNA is TGTGCCTGGAACATTGGCTTGAGCTCCTACGAGCAGTACTTC.

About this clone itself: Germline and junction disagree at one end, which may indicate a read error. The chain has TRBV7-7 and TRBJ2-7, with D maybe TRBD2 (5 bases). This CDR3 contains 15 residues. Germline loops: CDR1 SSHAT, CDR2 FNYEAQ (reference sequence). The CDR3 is CASSFGPGRDYEQYF. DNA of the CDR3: TGTGCTAGCAGCTTCGGACCGGGTCGGGACTACGAGCAGTACTTC. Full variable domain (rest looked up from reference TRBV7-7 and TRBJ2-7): GAGVSQSPRYKVTKRGQDVTLRCDPISSHATLYWYQQALGQGPEFLTYFNYEAQPDKSGLPSDRFSAERPEGSISTLTIQRTEQRDSAMYRCASSFGPGRDYEQYFGPGTRLTVT.

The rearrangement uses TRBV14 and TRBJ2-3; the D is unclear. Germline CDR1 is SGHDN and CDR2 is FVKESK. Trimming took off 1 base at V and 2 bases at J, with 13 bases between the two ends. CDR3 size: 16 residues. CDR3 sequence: CASSQVSSPDTDTQYF. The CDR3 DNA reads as TGTGCCAGCAGCCAAGTATCGTCTCCAGACACAGATACGCAGTATTTT.

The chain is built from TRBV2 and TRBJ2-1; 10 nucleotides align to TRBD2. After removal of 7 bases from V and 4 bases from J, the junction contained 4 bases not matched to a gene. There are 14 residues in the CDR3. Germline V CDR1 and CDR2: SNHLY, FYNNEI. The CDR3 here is CASKASGSYNEQFF. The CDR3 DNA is TGTGCCAGCAAGGCTAGCGGGAGTTACAATGAGCAGTTCTTC.

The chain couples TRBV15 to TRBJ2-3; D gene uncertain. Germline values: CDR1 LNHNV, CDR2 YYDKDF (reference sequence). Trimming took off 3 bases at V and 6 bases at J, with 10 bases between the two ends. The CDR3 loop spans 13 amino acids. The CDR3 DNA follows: TGTGCCACCAGCAGGCAGGTTAAGGATACGCAGTATTTT. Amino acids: CATSRQVKDTQYF.

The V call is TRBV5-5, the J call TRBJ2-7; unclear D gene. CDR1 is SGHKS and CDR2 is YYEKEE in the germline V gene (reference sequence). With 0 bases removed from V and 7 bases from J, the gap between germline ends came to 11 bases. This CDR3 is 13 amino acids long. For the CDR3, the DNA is TGTGCCAGCAGCTTGGTGGGCCGAGAGGAGCAGTACTTC. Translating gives CASSLVGREEQYF.

Written as DNA, the CDR3 is TGCGCCAGCAGCGAACTCGACAGGGGAGAGACCCAGTACTTC. Translating it yields CASSELDRGETQYF. The chain combines TRBV4-1 with TRBJ2-5; TRBD1 matches 8 bases. V was clipped by 5 bases and J by 4 bases; unmatched bases: 6. Germline CDR1 and CDR2: MGHRA and YSYEKL. The CDR3 is 14 amino acids.

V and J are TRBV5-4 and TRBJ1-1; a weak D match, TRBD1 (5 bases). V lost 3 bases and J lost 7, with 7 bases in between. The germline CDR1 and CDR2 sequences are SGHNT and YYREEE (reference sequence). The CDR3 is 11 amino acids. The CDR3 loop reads CASSSDNEAFF. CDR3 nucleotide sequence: TGTGCCAGCAGCTCGGACAATGAAGCTTTCTTT.

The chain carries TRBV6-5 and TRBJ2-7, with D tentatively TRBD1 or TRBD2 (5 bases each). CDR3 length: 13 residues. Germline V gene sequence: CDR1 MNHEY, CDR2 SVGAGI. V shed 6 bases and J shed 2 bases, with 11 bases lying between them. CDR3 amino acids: CASRPGATYEQYF. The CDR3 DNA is TGTGCCAGCAGGCCCGGGGCCACCTACGAGCAGTACTTC.

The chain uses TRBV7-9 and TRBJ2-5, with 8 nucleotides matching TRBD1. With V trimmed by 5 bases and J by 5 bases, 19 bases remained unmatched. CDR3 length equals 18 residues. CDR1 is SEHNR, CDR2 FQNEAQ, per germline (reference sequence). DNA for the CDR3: TGTGCCAGCAGCCCCCCAGACACTCAGGGGGCCAACAGGGAGACCCAGTACTTC. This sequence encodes CASSPPDTQGANRETQYF.

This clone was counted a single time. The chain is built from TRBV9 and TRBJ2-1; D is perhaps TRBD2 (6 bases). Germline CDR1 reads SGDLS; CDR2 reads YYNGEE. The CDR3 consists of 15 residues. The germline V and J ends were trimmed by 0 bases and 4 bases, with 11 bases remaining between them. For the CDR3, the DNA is TGTGCCAGCAGCGTAGACGGGAGCCAATACAATGAGCAGTTCTTC. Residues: CASSVDGSQYNEQFF. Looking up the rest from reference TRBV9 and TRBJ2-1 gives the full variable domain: DSGVTQTPKHLITATGQRVTLRCSPRSGDLSVYWYQQSLDQGLQFLIQYYNGEERAKGNILERFSAQQFPDLHSELNLSSLELGDSALYFCASSVDGSQYNEQFFGPGTRLTVL.

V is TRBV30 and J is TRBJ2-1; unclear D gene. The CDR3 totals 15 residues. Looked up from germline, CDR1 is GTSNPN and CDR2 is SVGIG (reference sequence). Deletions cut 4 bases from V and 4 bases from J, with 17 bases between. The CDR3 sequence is CAWKVESGLYNEQFF. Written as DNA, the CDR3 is TGTGCCTGGAAGGTCGAATCGGGCCTTTACAATGAGCAGTTCTTC.

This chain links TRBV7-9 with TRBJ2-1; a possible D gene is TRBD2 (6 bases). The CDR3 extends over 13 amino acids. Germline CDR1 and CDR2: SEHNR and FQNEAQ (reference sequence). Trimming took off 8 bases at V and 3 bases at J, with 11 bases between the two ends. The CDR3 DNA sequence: TGTGCCAGCGGGGAGACTAGCTACAATGAGCAGTTCTTC. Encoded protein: CASGETSYNEQFF.

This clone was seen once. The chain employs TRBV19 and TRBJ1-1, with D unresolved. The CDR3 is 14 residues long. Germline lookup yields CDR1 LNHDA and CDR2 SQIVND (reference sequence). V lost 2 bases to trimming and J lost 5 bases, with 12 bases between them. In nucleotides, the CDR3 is TGTGCCAGTAGTATAACCGGGGAGGGAACTGAAGCTTTCTTT. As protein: CASSITGEGTEAFF.

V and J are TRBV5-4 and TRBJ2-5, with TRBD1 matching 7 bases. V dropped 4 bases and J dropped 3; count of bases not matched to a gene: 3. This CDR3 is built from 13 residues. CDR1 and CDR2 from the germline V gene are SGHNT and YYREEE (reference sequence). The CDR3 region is CASSPGTEETQYF. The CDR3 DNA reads TGTGCCAGCAGCCCCGGGACAGAAGAGACCCAGTACTTC.

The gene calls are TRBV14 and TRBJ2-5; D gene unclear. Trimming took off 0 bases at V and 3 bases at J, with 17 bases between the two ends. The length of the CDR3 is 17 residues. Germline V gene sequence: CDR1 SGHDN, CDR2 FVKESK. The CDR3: CASSQDESTHLEETQYF. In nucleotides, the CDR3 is TGTGCCAGCAGCCAAGATGAGTCGACGCACCTTGAAGAGACCCAGTACTTC.

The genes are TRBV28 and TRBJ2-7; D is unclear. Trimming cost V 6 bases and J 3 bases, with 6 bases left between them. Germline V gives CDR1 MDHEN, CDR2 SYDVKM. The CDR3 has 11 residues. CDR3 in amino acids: CASSADYEQYF. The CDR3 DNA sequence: TGTGCCAGCAGCGCGGACTACGAGCAGTACTTC.

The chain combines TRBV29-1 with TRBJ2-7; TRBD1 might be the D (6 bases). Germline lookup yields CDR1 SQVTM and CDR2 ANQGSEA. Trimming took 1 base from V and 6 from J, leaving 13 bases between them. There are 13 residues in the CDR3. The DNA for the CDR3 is TGCAGCGTTGAAGTGGGGGCTCCCCTCGAGCAGTACTTC. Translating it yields CSVEVGAPLEQYF.

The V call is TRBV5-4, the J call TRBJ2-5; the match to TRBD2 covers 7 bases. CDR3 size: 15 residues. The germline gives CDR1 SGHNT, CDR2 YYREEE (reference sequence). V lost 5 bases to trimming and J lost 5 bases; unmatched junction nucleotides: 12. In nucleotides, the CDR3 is TGTGCCAGCAGTTCCCGGGGCGGGAGTTATGAGACCCAGTACTTC. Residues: CASSSRGGSYETQYF.